What follows are 2 T cell receptor beta chains derived from one specimen sequenced in a study of low-dose radiotherapy and immunotherapy resistance in tumors. Time point denoted: after trial treatment. Treatment: LDRT plus nivolumab, ipilimumab, low-dose cyclophosphamide and aspirin (RACIN trial). Primers used for first-strand cDNA, a TRAV- and TRBV-specific set, covered both alpha and beta chains. TCR amplification used roughly 18 PCR cycles, a constant-region primer and a V-primer adapter. TCRdb reprocessed the reads via MiXCR and lists one record per CDR3 protein. The table shows roughly 38,000 distinct CDR3 sequences, with roughly 20% occurring only once. The sequenced sample was PBMCs, obtained after low-dose radiotherapy plus immunotherapy. These receptors came from a female donor with ovarian cancer.

Details on this clonotype: A far larger clone is one nucleotide away, so this likely arose from a read error. The chain is built from TRBV5-3 and TRBJ2-5, with D unresolved. TRBV5-3 qualifies as an ORF whose function is uncertain. The CDR3 has 12 amino acids. The CDR3 nucleotides read TGTGCCAGCAGCTTGGACCAAGAGACCCAGTACTTC. Protein sequence: CASSLDQETQYF.

J is TRBJ2-1 and V is TRBV7-8, with TRBD1 matching 7 bases. The CDR3 length is 15 residues. Germline trimming cut 1 base from V and 5 bases from J; bases unmatched to any gene: 5. Germline CDR1 is SGHVS and CDR2 is FQNEAQ. DNA of the CDR3: TGTGCCAGCAGCTTAGACGGACAGGAGCACAATGAGCAGTTCTTC. Encoded protein: CASSLDGQEHNEQFF.